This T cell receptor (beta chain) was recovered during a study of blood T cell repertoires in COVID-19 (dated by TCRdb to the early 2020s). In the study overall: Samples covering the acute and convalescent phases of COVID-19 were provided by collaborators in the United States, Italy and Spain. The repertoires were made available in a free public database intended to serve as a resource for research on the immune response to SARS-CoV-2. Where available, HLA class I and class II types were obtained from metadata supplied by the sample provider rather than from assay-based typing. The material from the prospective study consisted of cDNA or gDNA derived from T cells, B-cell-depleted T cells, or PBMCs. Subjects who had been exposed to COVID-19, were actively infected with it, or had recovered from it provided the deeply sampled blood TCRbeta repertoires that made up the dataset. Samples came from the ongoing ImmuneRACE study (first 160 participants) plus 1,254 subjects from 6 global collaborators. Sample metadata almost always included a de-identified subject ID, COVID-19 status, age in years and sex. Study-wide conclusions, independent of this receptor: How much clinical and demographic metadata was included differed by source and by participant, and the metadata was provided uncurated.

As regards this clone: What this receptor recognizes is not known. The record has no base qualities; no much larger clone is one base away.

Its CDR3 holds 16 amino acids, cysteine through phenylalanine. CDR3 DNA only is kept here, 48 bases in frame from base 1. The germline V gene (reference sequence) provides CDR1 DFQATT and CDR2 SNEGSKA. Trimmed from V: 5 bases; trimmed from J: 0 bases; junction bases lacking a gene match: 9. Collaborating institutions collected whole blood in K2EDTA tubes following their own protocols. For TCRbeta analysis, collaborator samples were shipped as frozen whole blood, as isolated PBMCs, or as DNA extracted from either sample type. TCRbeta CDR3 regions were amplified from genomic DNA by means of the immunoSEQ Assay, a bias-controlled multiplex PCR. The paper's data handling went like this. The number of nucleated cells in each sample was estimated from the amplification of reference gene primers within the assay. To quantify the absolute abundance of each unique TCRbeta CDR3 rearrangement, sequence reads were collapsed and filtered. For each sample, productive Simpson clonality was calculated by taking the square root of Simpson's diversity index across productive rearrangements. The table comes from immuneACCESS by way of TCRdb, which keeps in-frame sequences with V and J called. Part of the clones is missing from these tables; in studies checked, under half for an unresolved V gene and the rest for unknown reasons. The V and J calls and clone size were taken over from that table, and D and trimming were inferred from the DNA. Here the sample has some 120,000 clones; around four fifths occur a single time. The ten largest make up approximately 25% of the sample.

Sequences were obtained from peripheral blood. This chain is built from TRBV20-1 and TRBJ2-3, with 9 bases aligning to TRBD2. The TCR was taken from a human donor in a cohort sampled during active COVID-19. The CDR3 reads CSAGVAGETSTDTQYF. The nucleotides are TGCAGTGCTGGTGTAGCGGGGGAAACTAGCACAGATACGCAGTATTTT.